This T cell receptor beta chain was captured by sequencing in a study of cytomegalovirus exposure and HLA in healthy donors. Primers: 60 Vbeta forward and 13 Jbeta reverse. Generated by immunoSEQ multiplex PCR, the TCRdb table keeps only in-frame clones and is missing some. In the table there are 45,000 or so clones, about 73% of which are singletons. Findings of the study overall: The authors enumerated roughly 160 TCR beta chains as linked to cytomegalovirus.

A note on this clone: What it recognizes is unknown.

Sampled while nominally healthy, donors likely had unrecorded immune exposures. The origin of this receptor is a woman younger than 45 in good health and CMV-seronegative. The sequenced material came from PBMCs.

The CDR3 DNA follows: TGTGCCAGCAGTTACTCTGAGACCGGGGGATACGAGCAGTACTTC. Translating gives CASSYSETGGYEQYF. The V and J genes are TRBV6-5 and TRBJ2-7; possible D gene TRBD2, 6 bases. Trimming shortened V by 0 bases and J by 4 bases, and 13 bases separated the two germline ends. The CDR3 totals 15 residues. Germline CDR1 MNHEY, CDR2 SVGAGI.